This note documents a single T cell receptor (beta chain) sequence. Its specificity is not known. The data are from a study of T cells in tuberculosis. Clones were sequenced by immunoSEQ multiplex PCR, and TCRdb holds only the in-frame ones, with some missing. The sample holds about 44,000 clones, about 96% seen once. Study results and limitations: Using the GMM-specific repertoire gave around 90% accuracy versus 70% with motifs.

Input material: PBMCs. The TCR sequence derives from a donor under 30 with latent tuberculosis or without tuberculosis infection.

The CDR3 DNA reads as TGTGCCAGCAGTCCCAGGGGGCTACCCTACGAGCAGTACTTC. It codes for CASSPRGLPYEQYF. The chain links TRBV27 to TRBJ2-7, with TRBD1 matching 8 bases. The CDR3 covers 14 residues. Germline V CDR1 and CDR2: MNHEY, SMNVEV (reference sequence). J gave up 2 bases and V 5 bases, and 5 bases lay outside the gene matches.